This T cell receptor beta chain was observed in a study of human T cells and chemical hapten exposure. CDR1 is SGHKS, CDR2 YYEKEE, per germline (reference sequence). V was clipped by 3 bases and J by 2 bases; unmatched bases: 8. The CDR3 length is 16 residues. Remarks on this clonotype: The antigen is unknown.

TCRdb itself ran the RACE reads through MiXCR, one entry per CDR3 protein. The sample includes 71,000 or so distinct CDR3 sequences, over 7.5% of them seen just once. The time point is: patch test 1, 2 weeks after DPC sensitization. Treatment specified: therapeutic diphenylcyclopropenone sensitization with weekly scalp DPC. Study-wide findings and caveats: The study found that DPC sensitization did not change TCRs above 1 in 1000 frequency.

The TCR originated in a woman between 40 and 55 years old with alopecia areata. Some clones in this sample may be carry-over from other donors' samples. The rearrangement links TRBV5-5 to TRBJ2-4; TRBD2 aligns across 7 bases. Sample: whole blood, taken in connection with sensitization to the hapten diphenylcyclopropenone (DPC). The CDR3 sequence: CASSSGGPGTKNIQYF. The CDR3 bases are TGTGCCAGCAGCTCGGGGGGACCAGGGACCAAAAACATTCAGTACTTC.